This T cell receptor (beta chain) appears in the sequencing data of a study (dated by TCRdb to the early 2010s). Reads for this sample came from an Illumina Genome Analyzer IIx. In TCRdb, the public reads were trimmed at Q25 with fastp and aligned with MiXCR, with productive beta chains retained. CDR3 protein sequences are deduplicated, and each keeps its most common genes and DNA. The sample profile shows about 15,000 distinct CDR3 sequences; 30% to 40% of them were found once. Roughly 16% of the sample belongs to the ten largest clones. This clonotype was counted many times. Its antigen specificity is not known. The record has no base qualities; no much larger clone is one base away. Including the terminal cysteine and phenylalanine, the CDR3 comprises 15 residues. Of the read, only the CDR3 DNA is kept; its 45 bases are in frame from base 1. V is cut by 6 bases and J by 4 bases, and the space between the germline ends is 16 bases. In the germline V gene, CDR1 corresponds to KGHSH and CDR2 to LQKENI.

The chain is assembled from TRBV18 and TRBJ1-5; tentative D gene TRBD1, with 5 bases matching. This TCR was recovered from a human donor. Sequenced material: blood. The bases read TGTGCCAGCTCCCTCCCCGGGGGGTGGAATCAGCCCCAGCATTTT. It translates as CASSLPGGWNQPQHF.